The sequence of this TCR beta chain was determined in a study of technical replicates of blood from a few donors. The CDR3 is 14 residues long. Per germline, CDR1 SGHVS and CDR2 FQNEAQ. Trimming shortened V by 1 base and J by 10 bases, and 14 bases separated the two germline ends. Using immunoSEQ multiplex PCR, the repertoire was profiled, and TCRdb retains in-frame clones only, with some absent. Here the sample spans more than 65,000 clones, roughly 89% being singletons. The sequence was collected from a human donor in good health. The material sequenced was T cells isolated from PBMCs. V usage is TRBV7-8 and J usage is TRBJ1-5; D perhaps matches TRBD1 (5 bases). The CDR3 DNA sequence: TGTGCCAGCAGCTTAGAAGGGGAAATACAACCCCAGCATTTT. Translating gives CASSLEGEIQPQHF.